The TCR beta chain under discussion was sequenced for a study of cytomegalovirus exposure and HLA in healthy donors. General study results and limits: The study labeled roughly 160 TCR beta chains cytomegalovirus-associated. The classifier reportedly diagnosed cytomegalovirus status with high sensitivity and specificity.

Germline V gene sequence: CDR1 DFQATT, CDR2 SNEGSKA (reference sequence). The CDR3 has 11 amino acids. The method was immunoSEQ multiplex PCR; TCRdb's version includes in-frame clones alone and lacks a portion of them. The table has 55,000 to 80,000 clones, 95% seen once. As regards this clone: The antigen remains undetermined. Germline is not matched at one junction end, which may reflect a read error.

The chain uses TRBV20-1 and TRBJ1-2; D not resolved. Specimen: PBMCs. The receptor was isolated from a woman aged 18-29 years in good health and CMV-seropositive. In DNA form, the CDR3 reads TGCAGTGCTCAGCTTAACTATGGCTATACCTTC. Translation: CSAQLNYGYTF.